A selection of T cell receptor beta chains follows, all from one sample in a study of blood T cell repertoires in COVID-19. Sequenced by immunoSEQ multiplex PCR; TCRdb stores in-frame clones only, minus some. The table includes about 270,000 clones, about 87% detected once. Material: PBMCs or T cells enriched from blood (not recorded which). The source of these receptors is a woman in her thirties with acute COVID-19. The CDR3 runs from the conserved cysteine through the conserved F or W. D genes are given only for firm matches. Rows may omit the clone size; those that give it use once, few, many or a size class.

CDR3 DNA | CDR3 protein | V gene | D gene | clone size | J gene
TGTGCCAGCAGTGCGATAGCGGACCACAATGAGCAGTTCTTC | CASSAIADHNEQFF | TRBV2 | NA | NA | TRBJ2-1
TGTGCCAGCGAACAGGGACCATCTGGAAACACCATATATTTT | CASEQGPSGNTIYF | TRBV18 | NA | once | TRBJ1-3
TGTGCCAGCAGTCCCGGGGGTCCGGGCGAGCGGGAAATTTCCTACGAGCAGTACTTC | CASSPGGPGEREISYEQYF | TRBV27 | TRBD2 | NA | TRBJ2-7
TGTGCCAGCAGCCTAAATCCCTCCGTCCCCCTCCACTTT | CASSLNPSVPLHF | TRBV7-2 | NA | NA | TRBJ1-6
TGTGCCAGCAGCTTAGGGGCCAGGGGGAACTACGAGCAGTACTTC | CASSLGARGNYEQYF | TRBV11-2 | TRBD1 | NA | TRBJ2-7
TGTGCCTGGAGTGATGGGACAGCAACTAATGAAAAACTGTTTTTT | CAWSDGTATNEKLFF | TRBV30 | TRBD1 | once | TRBJ1-4
TGTGCCAGCAGCCTACTCATATACACAGATACGCAGTATTTT | CASSLLIYTDTQYF | TRBV7-4 | NA | NA | TRBJ2-3
TGCGCCAGCAGCCAAGGTGGAGGAAGATTCTCCTACGAGCAGTACTTC | CASSQGGGRFSYEQYF | TRBV4-1 | NA | NA | TRBJ2-7
TGTGCCAGCATGGGGCCCCCCTCCTACGAGCAGTACTTC | CASMGPPSYEQYF | TRBV27 | NA | NA | TRBJ2-7
TGTGCCAGCAGCCCGACAGCCTCGGGCACTGAAGCTTTCTTT | CASSPTASGTEAFF | TRBV5-8 | NA | NA | TRBJ1-1
TGCGCCAGCAGCTCTCCCCTTAGCTCTGGGGCCAACGTCCTGACTTTC | CASSSPLSSGANVLTF | TRBV5-1 | NA | NA | TRBJ2-6
TGTGCCAGCAGCTCGACATTCGTTAGTCTAGCGGGAGAGACCCAGTACTTC | CASSSTFVSLAGETQYF | TRBV5-5 | TRBD2 | NA | TRBJ2-5
TGTGCCAGCAGCTTAGCAGGACAGGGTTCCTACAATGAGCAGTTCTTC | CASSLAGQGSYNEQFF | TRBV7-6 | TRBD1 | NA | TRBJ2-1
TGTGCCAGTCTATGGACTAGCGGGACCGGGGAGCTGTTTTTT | CASLWTSGTGELFF | TRBV2 | TRBD2 | NA | TRBJ2-2
TGCGCCACCCCGGGGAAGCGGAGCTCCTACAATGAGCAGTTCTTC | CATPGKRSSYNEQFF | TRBV10-1 | NA | NA | TRBJ2-1
TGTGCCAGCAGTTTATCGCTGATTCAGTATCCTGAAGCTTTCTTT | CASSLSLIQYPEAFF | TRBV27 | NA | NA | TRBJ1-1
TGTGCCAGCAGCCAAGATTCGACAGGGGCTACTTCACCCCTCCACTTT | CASSQDSTGATSPLHF | TRBV6-2/TRBV6-3 | TRBD1 | NA | TRBJ1-6
TGCGCCAGCAGCTTGGCTCTAGCGGGAGGGCCGTACAATGAGCAGTTCTTC | CASSLALAGGPYNEQFF | TRBV5-1 | TRBD2 | NA | TRBJ2-1
TGTGCCAGCAGCCCGGGACAGACCTATGGCTACACCTTC | CASSPGQTYGYTF | TRBV7-3 | TRBD1 | once | TRBJ1-2
TGTGCCACCAGCAGAGATCCGTATAGCAATCAGCCCCAGCATTTT | CATSRDPYSNQPQHF | TRBV15 | NA | NA | TRBJ1-5
TGTGCCAGCAGTGACGACAGAGTTGTTGAAGCTTTCTTT | CASSDDRVVEAFF | TRBV6-1 | NA | NA | TRBJ1-1
TGTGCCACCGACAGGGGCAACTCTGGAAACACCATATATTTT | CATDRGNSGNTIYF | TRBV10-3 | TRBD1 | NA | TRBJ1-3
TGTGCCAGCAGCCAAGATTGGACTAGTCACAATGAGCAGTTCTTC | CASSQDWTSHNEQFF | TRBV3-1/TRBV3-2 | TRBD2 | NA | TRBJ2-1
TGTGCCAGCAACGGACTAGCGGAGCTGTTTTTT | CASNGLAELFF | TRBV28 | TRBD2 | NA | TRBJ2-2
TGTGCCAGCAGCCCATATACAGACTCTGGAAACACCATATATTTT | CASSPYTDSGNTIYF | TRBV5-6 | NA | NA | TRBJ1-3
TGTGCCAGCAGTTACCCGATAACTCTAGCGCCGAACACCGGGGAGCTGTTTTTT | CASSYPITLAPNTGELFF | TRBV28 | NA | NA | TRBJ2-2
TGCGCCAGCAGCTACGACAGATCCGACACTGAAGCTTTCTTT | CASSYDRSDTEAFF | TRBV5-1 | NA | NA | TRBJ1-1
TGTGCCAGCGGGGAGGGCTCTTCCTACGAGCAGTACTTC | CASGEGSSYEQYF | TRBV28 | TRBD2 | NA | TRBJ2-7
TGTGCCAGCAGCCAACAGAGTGAGCAGTTCTTC | CASSQQSEQFF | TRBV7-6 | NA | NA | TRBJ2-1
TGTGCCAGCACCCCAGAGGGATCGGCTAATGAAAAACTGTTTTTT | CASTPEGSANEKLFF | TRBV6-2/TRBV6-3 | NA | NA | TRBJ1-4
TGTGCCAGCTCACCACCGACAGGGGGTGACACTGAAGCTTTCTTT | CASSPPTGGDTEAFF | TRBV18 | TRBD1 | NA | TRBJ1-1
TGCGCCAGCAGCTTGATAGCGGGAGAGTATGAGCAGTTCTTC | CASSLIAGEYEQFF | TRBV5-1 | TRBD2 | NA | TRBJ2-1
TGTGCCAGCAGTTTGAAAAGGGGGCCAGTGAGCACCGGGGAGCTGTTTTTT | CASSLKRGPVSTGELFF | TRBV28 | TRBD1 | NA | TRBJ2-2
TGTGCCAGCAGACTAGCGGGAACAAAATACAATGAGCAGTTCTTC | CASRLAGTKYNEQFF | TRBV28 | TRBD2 | NA | TRBJ2-1
TGTGCCAGCAGCTCAGCCGGGACTAGCGGGAGGGGGCACGAGCAGTACTTC | CASSSAGTSGRGHEQYF | TRBV9 | TRBD2 | NA | TRBJ2-7
TGTGCCAGCAGCAAAACAGGGGAGTCTGGAAACACCATATATTTT | CASSKTGESGNTIYF | TRBV7-9 | TRBD1 | NA | TRBJ1-3
TGTGCCAGCAGTGTAGTGGCTAGCGGGAGTTACGAGCAGTACTTC | CASSVVASGSYEQYF | TRBV28 | TRBD2 | NA | TRBJ2-7
TGTGCCAGCGGGGAGGGGCCGGCCATAAATGAAAAACTGTTTTTT | CASGEGPAINEKLFF | TRBV9 | NA | NA | TRBJ1-4
TGTGCCAGCACTCCCACAATGTTGGCCGGGGAGCTGTTTTTT | CASTPTMLAGELFF | TRBV27 | NA | NA | TRBJ2-2
TGTGCCAGCAGTTTTTCCCCGGGCGGGACCTTAACCTACGAGCAGTACTTC | CASSFSPGGTLTYEQYF | TRBV28 | NA | NA | TRBJ2-7
TGTGCCAGCAGCCAGGGACTTACCACCGGGGAGCTGTTTTTT | CASSQGLTTGELFF | TRBV14 | NA | NA | TRBJ2-2
TGTGCCAGCAGCGTAGGGGCCCTATCGGGGGAGCTGTTTTTT | CASSVGALSGELFF | TRBV9 | NA | NA | TRBJ2-2
TGTGCCAGCAGCGTAGGAAGGGGTGAGGCGGCCAAGACCCAGTACTTC | CASSVGRGEAAKTQYF | TRBV9 | NA | NA | TRBJ2-5
TGTGCCTGGAGTACCCCTATCCACTACGAGCAGTACTTC | CAWSTPIHYEQYF | TRBV30 | NA | few | TRBJ2-7